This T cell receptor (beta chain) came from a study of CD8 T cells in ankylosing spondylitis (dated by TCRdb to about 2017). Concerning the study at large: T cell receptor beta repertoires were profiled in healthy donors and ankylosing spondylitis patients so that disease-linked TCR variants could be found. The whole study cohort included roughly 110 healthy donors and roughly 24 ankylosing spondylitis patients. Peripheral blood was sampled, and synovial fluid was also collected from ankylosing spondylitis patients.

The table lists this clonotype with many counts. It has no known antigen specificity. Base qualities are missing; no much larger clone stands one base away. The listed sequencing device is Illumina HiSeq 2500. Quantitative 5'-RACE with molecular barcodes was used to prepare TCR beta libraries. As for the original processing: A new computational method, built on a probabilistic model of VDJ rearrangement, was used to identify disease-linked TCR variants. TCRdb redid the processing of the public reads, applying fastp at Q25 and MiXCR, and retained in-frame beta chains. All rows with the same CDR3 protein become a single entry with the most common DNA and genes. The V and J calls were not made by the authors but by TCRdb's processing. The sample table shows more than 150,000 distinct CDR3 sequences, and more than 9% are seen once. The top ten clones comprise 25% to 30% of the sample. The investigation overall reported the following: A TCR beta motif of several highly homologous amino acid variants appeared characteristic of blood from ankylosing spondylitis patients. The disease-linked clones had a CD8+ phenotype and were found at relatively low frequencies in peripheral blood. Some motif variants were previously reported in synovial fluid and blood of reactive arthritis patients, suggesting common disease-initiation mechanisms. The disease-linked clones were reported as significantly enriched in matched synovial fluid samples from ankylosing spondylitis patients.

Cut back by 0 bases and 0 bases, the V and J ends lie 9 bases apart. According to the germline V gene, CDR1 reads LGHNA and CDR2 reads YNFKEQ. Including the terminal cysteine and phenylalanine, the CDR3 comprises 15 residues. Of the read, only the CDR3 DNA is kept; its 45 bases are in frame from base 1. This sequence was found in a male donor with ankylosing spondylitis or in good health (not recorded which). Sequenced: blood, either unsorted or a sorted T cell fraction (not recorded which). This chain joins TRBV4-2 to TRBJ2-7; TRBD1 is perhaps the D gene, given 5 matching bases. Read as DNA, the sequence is TGTGCCAGCAGCCAAGATAGGGGCTACTCCTACGAGCAGTACTTC. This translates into CASSQDRGYSYEQYF.